This is a list of T cell receptor beta chains from one sample in a study of T cells in Graves' hyperthyroidism and ophthalmopathy. TCRdb re-analysed the multiplex PCR reads in MiXCR, keeping a single row per CDR3 protein. The profile shows more than 40,000 distinct CDR3 sequences, 45% to 50% of them singletons. Sequencing used peripheral blood or thyroid tissue (not recorded which). The receptor source for this set is a woman aged 50 to 65 with Graves' hyperthyroidism. Both conserved end residues are part of each CDR3.

TRBV19	TRBJ2-7	CASSMGNEQYF
TRBV28	TRBJ2-7	CASSLGGQGSLSIYEQYF
TRBV7-2	TRBJ2-3	CASSRDRATDTQYF
TRBV6-1	TRBJ2-1	CASESGATYNEQFF
TRBV20-1	TRBJ2-7	CSARPWTGSPGQYF
TRBV12-3/TRBV12-4	TRBJ2-2	CASSGRTGELFF
TRBV28	TRBJ2-5	CASSLGRSQETQYF
TRBV7-4	TRBJ1-2	CASSGPLHYGHTF
TRBV7-2	TRBJ1-2	CASSLDRGFGYTF
TRBV20-1	TRBJ2-7	CSAIAGTSGSSYEQYF
TRBV15	TRBJ1-1	CATSRGPAGRYEAFF
TRBV7-3	TRBJ2-7	CASSLVFRGEQYF
TRBV12-3/TRBV12-4	TRBJ2-3	CASSQDGVDTDTQYF
TRBV2	TRBJ1-2	CASSVGGGNGYTF
TRBV12-3/TRBV12-4	TRBJ1-1	CASSQGWTGGTGAFF
TRBV7-2	TRBJ2-7	CASSLVGSEQYF
TRBV20-1	TRBJ2-5	CSAWDRGGQETQYF
TRBV6-5	TRBJ1-6	CASSYYGGEYSPLHF
TRBV29-1	TRBJ2-7	CSVQGSKSYEQYF
TRBV30	TRBJ1-1	CAWSVSPGLVNTEAFF
TRBV7-9	TRBJ2-5	CASSLGSGNNQPQYF
TRBV20-1	TRBJ1-5	CSGLTGNQPQHF
TRBV5-6	TRBJ1-2	CASSHPHRGLDGYTF
TRBV9	TRBJ2-5	CASSVGMTSVQETQYF
TRBV20-1	TRBJ2-5	CSAIDRGPGETQYF
TRBV12-3/TRBV12-4	TRBJ1-3	CASSQDWRSTSGNTIYF
TRBV2	TRBJ1-6	CASSEFGDNSPLHF
TRBV20-1	TRBJ2-5	CSARDRGTAYGYIETQYF
TRBV10-2	TRBJ2-2	CASSDYTGELFF
TRBV20-1	TRBJ2-5	CSASRTRRGETQYF
TRBV29-1	TRBJ2-2	CSVVGGSDTGELFF
TRBV10-3	TRBJ1-5	CAISGESNQPQHF
TRBV7-9	TRBJ2-1	CASSKRGTYEQFF
TRBV20-1	TRBJ2-5	CSATRRETQYF
TRBV6-2/TRBV6-3	TRBJ2-5	CASRGEPTGGYQETQYF
TRBV29-1	TRBJ1-2	CSGQGAGGYTF
TRBV29-1	TRBJ2-7	CSVEGGQALTYEQYF
TRBV20-1	TRBJ2-5	CSSPGQGGETQYF
TRBV7-2	TRBJ2-5	CASSLVGTEETQYF
TRBV9	TRBJ1-1	CASSVQGGTEAFF
TRBV6-2/TRBV6-3	TRBJ1-1	CASSYEALAPAFF